Presented here are 19 T cell receptor beta chains from one specimen sequenced in a study of cytomegalovirus exposure and HLA in healthy donors. The study ran its PCR with 60 Vbeta and 13 Jbeta primers. The data were produced by immunoSEQ multiplex PCR, yet TCRdb's version contains in-frame clones alone and is incomplete. The sample carries 120,000 to 150,000 clones, roughly 78% recorded once. The source material was PBMCs. The receptors here all came from a man aged 30-40 years in good health and CMV-seronegative.

V and J are TRBV18 and TRBJ1-1, with 8 bases identical to TRBD1. The germline V gene encodes CDR1 KGHSH and CDR2 LQKENI. The length of the CDR3 is 13 residues. J was trimmed by 8 bases and V by 3 bases; bases with no gene match: 5. The CDR3 bases are TGTGCCAGCTCACCCTTCCGGGACAGGGAAGCTTTCTTT. As protein: CASSPFRDREAFF.

V gene TRBV18 combines with J gene TRBJ1-5, with D possibly TRBD1 on 5 matching bases. The CDR3 has 14 amino acids. Trimming stripped 6 bases from V and 5 bases from J, with 14 bases between. The germline V gene encodes CDR1 KGHSH and CDR2 LQKENI. CDR3 protein: CASSPGREYQPQHF. In nucleotides, the CDR3 is TGTGCCAGCTCTCCGGGACGGGAGTATCAGCCCCAGCATTTT.

The chain recombines TRBV2 with TRBJ1-5, with 7 bases identical to TRBD1. Germline V gene data show CDR1 as SNHLY and CDR2 as FYNNEI. The CDR3 runs 15 residues. Germline trimming cut 7 bases from V and 4 bases from J; bases unmatched to any gene: 10. In DNA, the CDR3 is TGTGCCAGCATAAGGGACAGAGGGTTTAATCAGCCCCAGCATTTT. Translating it yields CASIRDRGFNQPQHF. Full variable domain (outside the CDR3, taken from reference TRBV2 and TRBJ1-5): EPEVTQTPSHQVTQMGQEVILRCVPISNHLYFYWYRQILGQKVEFLVSFYNNEISEKSEIFDDQFSVERPDGSNFTLKIRSTKLEDSAMYFCASIRDRGFNQPQHFGDGTRLSIL.

The CDR3 DNA is TGTGCCAGCTCACCACCGGGGGGGAATTACGAGCAGTACTTC. This codes for CASSPPGGNYEQYF. The rearrangement links TRBV18 to TRBJ2-7, with 7 bases matching TRBD2. Per the germline V gene, CDR1 is KGHSH and CDR2 is LQKENI. The V segment lost 0 bases and the J segment 4 bases; nucleotides outside the gene matches: 3. The CDR3 loop spans 14 amino acids.

This clone was observed once. The chain employs TRBV15 and TRBJ2-7, with 7 bases lining up with TRBD2. This CDR3 has 16 amino acids. Per the germline V gene, CDR1 is LNHNV and CDR2 is YYDKDF (reference sequence). Trimming at V came to 1 base and at J to 0 bases, leaving 6 bases not matched to a gene. The CDR3 nucleotides read TGTGCCACCAGCAGAGTCGTCGGGGGGAGCTCCTACGAGCAGTACTTC. It yields the protein CATSRVVGGSSYEQYF.

CDR3 protein: CASSSSAGAGELFF. The CDR3 DNA reads TGCGCCAGCAGCTCAAGCGCAGGGGCCGGGGAGCTGTTTTTT. The chain is built from TRBV4-1 and TRBJ2-2; tentative D call: TRBD1 (6 bases). V was clipped by 5 bases and J by 6 bases, with 13 bases between them. The CDR3 is made up of 14 amino acids. Germline assignment: CDR1 MGHRA and CDR2 YSYEKL.

The chain links TRBV6-5 to TRBJ2-1; possible D gene TRBD2, 6 bases. Trimming shortened V by 2 bases and J by 0 bases, and 8 bases separated the two germline ends. CDR1 and CDR2 from the germline V gene are MNHEY and SVGAGI. The CDR3 covers 15 residues. CDR3 amino acids: CASSYTGASYNEQFF. The CDR3 region has the DNA TGTGCCAGCAGTTACACGGGAGCCTCCTACAATGAGCAGTTCTTC.

The V gene is TRBV6-5, the J gene TRBJ2-7; no firm D call. This CDR3 has 16 residues. Germline V gives CDR1 MNHEY, CDR2 SVGAGI. Deletions cut 4 bases from V and 0 bases from J, with 16 bases between. DNA for the CDR3: TGTGCCAGCAGTTTTTCTGCCAAGCGACCCTCCTACGAGCAGTACTTC. Translated, it gives CASSFSAKRPSYEQYF.

This chain connects TRBV9 to TRBJ1-3, with a weak D call TRBD1 (6 bases). The CDR3 runs 12 residues. Per germline, CDR1 SGDLS and CDR2 YYNGEE. Trimming took off 3 bases at V and 6 bases at J, with 7 bases between the two ends. The CDR3 DNA reads TGTGCCAGCAGCGGACAGGAAAACACCATATATTTT. Encoded protein: CASSGQENTIYF.

This clone has only a few counts. This chain joins TRBV5-1 and TRBJ1-2, with D possibly being TRBD1 (6 bases). The CDR3 loop spans 16 amino acids. V gave up 0 bases and J gave up 7 bases, with 19 bases separating them. CDR1 is SGHRS and CDR2 is YFSETQ in the germline V gene. CDR3 sequence (DNA): TGCGCCAGCAGCTTGGCCGTCGGGGGGCCCCCCGGTGGCTACACCTTC. Translating gives CASSLAVGGPPGGYTF.

CDR3 residues: CASSPASGTRAYNEQFF. In DNA form, the CDR3 reads TGTGCCAGCTCACCCGCGTCCGGGACTAGGGCTTACAATGAGCAGTTCTTC. The rearrangement uses TRBV18 and TRBJ2-1, with 8 bases lining up with TRBD2. Trimming at V came to 3 bases and at J to 4 bases, leaving 11 bases not matched to a gene. Germline CDR1 KGHSH, CDR2 LQKENI. The CDR3 is 17 residues long.

V is TRBV28 and J is TRBJ2-3; D possibly corresponds to TRBD2 (6 bases). This CDR3 has 17 residues. V lost 7 bases to trimming and J lost 4 bases, with 24 bases between them. The germline V gene has CDR1 MDHEN and CDR2 SYDVKM. CDR3 DNA sequence: TGTGCCAGCACCCAACTCGATGGCGGGACGGAAGCAGATACGCAGTATTTT. Its translation: CASTQLDGGTEADTQYF.

This clone was detected only once. The rearrangement joins TRBV27 to TRBJ2-4; D is ambiguous. V lost 0 bases and J 0 bases, leaving 12 bases between the germline ends. This CDR3 spans 17 amino acids. The germline CDR1 and CDR2 sequences are MNHEY and SMNVEV (reference sequence). The CDR3 DNA is TGTGCCAGCAGTTTATCTATGCCCGCACTAGCCAAAAACATTCAGTACTTC. It yields the protein CASSLSMPALAKNIQYF.

The chain has TRBV5-1 and TRBJ2-7; maybe TRBD2 (6 bases). Per the germline V gene, CDR1 is SGHRS and CDR2 is YFSETQ. The CDR3 is made up of 13 amino acids. V lost 6 bases, J lost 3 bases, and 13 bases lay in between. In DNA, the CDR3 is TGCGCCAGCACTCCCGGGAGAGACTACGAGCAGTACTTC. Protein: CASTPGRDYEQYF.

This chain links TRBV7-9 with TRBJ1-5; D is ambiguous. Germline loops: CDR1 SEHNR, CDR2 FQNEAQ (reference sequence). CDR3 size: 13 residues. Trimming left V 2 bases short and J 6 bases short, with 8 bases between. The CDR3 spells CASSLSLPQPQHF. The CDR3 nucleotides are TGTGCCAGCAGCTTATCTCTACCTCAGCCCCAGCATTTT.

The chain couples TRBV28 to TRBJ2-7; tentative D call: TRBD1 (6 bases). This CDR3 has 16 residues. Trimming removed 2 bases from V and 3 bases from J, with 17 bases in between. Looked up from germline, CDR1 is MDHEN and CDR2 is SYDVKM. In DNA, the CDR3 is TGTGCCAGCAGTTTAGGTGGAGCAGGGGCCGTCTACGAGCAGTACTTC. Amino acids: CASSLGGAGAVYEQYF.

V and J are TRBV5-4 and TRBJ1-1; TRBD1 is a possible D gene (6 bases). V lost 0 bases and J lost 7, with 28 bases in between. Germline V gene sequence: CDR1 SGHNT, CDR2 YYREEE (reference sequence). There are 19 residues in the CDR3. This CDR3 is CASSLALGGRGLKGLEAFF. CDR3 in DNA: TGTGCCAGCAGCTTGGCGCTCGGTGGCAGGGGATTGAAGGGTCTTGAAGCTTTCTTT. The whole variable domain, filled in from reference TRBV5-4 and TRBJ1-1, reads ETGVTQSPTHLIKTRGQQVTLRCSSQSGHNTVSWYQQALGQGPQFIFQYYREEENGRGNFPPRFSGLQFPNYSSELNVNALELDDSALYLCASSLALGGRGLKGLEAFFGQGTRLTVV.

The V gene is TRBV4-1, the J gene TRBJ2-7; 9 bases align to TRBD1. The CDR3 length is 14 residues. The ends lost 0 bases at V and 5 bases at J; junction bases unmatched: 2. Germline CDR1 and CDR2: MGHRA and YSYEKL. CDR3 nucleotide sequence: TGCGCCAGCAGCCAAGAGACAGGGGGGGACGAGCAGTACTTC. It translates to CASSQETGGDEQYF.

This chain uses TRBV2 with TRBJ1-1; possible D gene TRBD1, 5 bases. V was clipped by 6 bases and J by 3 bases, with 14 bases between them. CDR3 length: 14 amino acids. Germline V gene sequence: CDR1 SNHLY, CDR2 FYNNEI. This chain's CDR3 is CASRYAQGYTEAFF. CDR3 sequence (DNA): TGTGCCAGCAGATATGCGCAGGGTTACACTGAAGCTTTCTTT.